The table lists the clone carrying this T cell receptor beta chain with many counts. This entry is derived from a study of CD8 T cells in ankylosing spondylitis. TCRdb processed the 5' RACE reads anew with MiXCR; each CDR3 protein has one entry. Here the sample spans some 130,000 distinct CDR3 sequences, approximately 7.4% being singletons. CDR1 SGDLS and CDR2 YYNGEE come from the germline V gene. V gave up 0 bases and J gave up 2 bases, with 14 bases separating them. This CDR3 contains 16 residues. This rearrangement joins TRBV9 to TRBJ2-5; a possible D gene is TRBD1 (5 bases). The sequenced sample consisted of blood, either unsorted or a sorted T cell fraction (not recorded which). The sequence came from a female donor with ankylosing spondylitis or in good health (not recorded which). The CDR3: CASSVEGRVEQETQYF. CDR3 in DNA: TGTGCCAGCAGCGTAGAAGGCAGGGTGGAACAAGAGACCCAGTACTTC.